The following is a T cell receptor (beta chain) sequence with its context. This specimen belongs to a study of T cell changes during pregnancy in multiple sclerosis. Method: immunoSEQ multiplex PCR; TCRdb's copy keeps in-frame clones and lacks some. The table records about 39,000 clones, about 90% of them present only once. Germline CDR1 is SGHRS and CDR2 is YFSETQ. The CDR3 runs to 17 residues. Trimming cost V 4 bases and J 0 bases; bases outside gene matches: 5. This clonotype was obtained from a female donor in good health, enrolled as a control in a pregnancy study. Sequences were derived from CD4+ T cells from peripheral blood mononuclear cells, sampled in the third trimester of pregnancy. The rearrangement uses TRBV5-1 and TRBJ2-3; TRBD2 matches at 13 bases. CDR3 nucleotide sequence: TGCGCCAGCAGCACAGGGACTAGCGGGGTGAGCACAGATACGCAGTATTTT. It is translated as CASSTGTSGVSTDTQYF. Together with reference TRBV5-1 and TRBJ2-3, the CDR3 gives the full variable domain: KAGVTQTPRYLIKTRGQQVTLSCSPISGHRSVSWYQQTPGQGLQFLFEYFSETQRNKGNFPGRFSGRQFSNSRSEMNVSTLELGDSALYLCASSTGTSGVSTDTQYFGPGTRLTVL.